The T cell receptor beta chain described here comes from a study of T cells in Graves' hyperthyroidism and ophthalmopathy (dated by TCRdb to about 2019). In terms of the full investigation: A discovery cohort of roughly 100 patients, 43 with Graves' ophthalmopathy and roughly 59 with stable Graves' hyperthyroidism, was used to find distinguishing TCR V-J signatures. The 90 to 100 discovery patients were randomly split 7:3 into training and test sets. In about 6 Graves' hyperthyroidism patients, the study also compared T-cell repertoires from thyroid tissue with T-cell repertoires from blood. After blood sampling, hyperthyroidism patients were treated with methimazole at a starting dose of 30 mg daily, and ophthalmopathy patients were treated with high-dose intravenous methylprednisolone. According to the paper, TCR Vbeta CDR3 sequencing was carried out on about 140 peripheral blood samples, which came from 40 to 45 ophthalmopathy, roughly 75 hyperthyroidism and approximately 17 progressor patients. An independent validation cohort of fewer than 20 hyperthyroidism patients and 17 patients who later progressed to ophthalmopathy tested prospective prediction of ophthalmopathy.

Exclusion was applied to patients with uncontrolled infections, other autoimmune diseases, pregnancy or lactation. Diagnoses were established on the basis of clinical symptoms, serum thyroxine and TRAb, thyroid ultrasound, and orbital computed tomography. Trizol reagent was used to extract total RNA, and RNA quality was then checked on an Agilent 2100 Bioanalyzer. Study-level results and caveats: In cross-validation, a model built on a 13 V-J signature told ophthalmopathy apart from stable hyperthyroidism with 87.88% sensitivity and roughly 82% specificity, and in testing the same model reached 80%/75%. During validation, the model predicted progression to ophthalmopathy a median of roughly six months ahead of onset, with around 65% sensitivity and almost 75% specificity. No statistical method was used to set the sample size in advance, and investigators knew the group allocation. Most expanded thyroid clonotypes (frequency above 0.001) were also found in blood, which suggests that blood repertoires may mirror thyroid immune responses.

CDR1 and CDR2 are drawn from the germline V gene (reference sequence): DFQATT, SNEGSKA. V loses 3 bases, J loses 12 bases, and the germline ends lie 15 bases apart. The CDR3, cysteine through phenylalanine, is 13 amino acids long. The only DNA kept is the CDR3, 39 bases in frame from the first base. Amplification of TCR beta CDR3 regions was carried out from RNA transcripts. For the first round of RT-PCR on the TCR CDR3, the HTBI primer set was used together with the Qiagen OneStep RT-PCR kit. Libraries were constructed in a second round of multiplex PCR, after which size selection and purification were carried out. Sequencing of the libraries was done on an Illumina HiSeq2000 using paired-end 100 bp reads. Under the source paper's analysis protocol: SOAPnuke was used to process the raw data, with reads discarded if the reads contained adapters or uncalled bases, had a mean Phred below 15, or lacked an exact constant-primer or identifier match. COPE v1.2.5 was used to merge the high-quality paired reads, and each unique nucleotide sequence was defined as a clonotype. MiTCR v1.1 was used to align clonotypes to the IMGT TRBV, TRBD and TRBJ reference segments. The analysis included only V-J combinations with a frequency above 0.0001, which together covered roughly 99% of the repertoires. The TCS score was defined as the ratio of F50 (clonal expansion) to E x V (chaos), calculated using BLOSUM62-based TCRdist between CDR3 peptides within each V-J. Welch's t-statistics and random forest reduced 450 to 600 V-J features to 13, which were used in a naive Bayes classifier (R e1071). Thyroid-blood repertoire similarity was quantified with the Morisita-Horn index. The public reads were run again by TCRdb, first through fastp at Q25 and then through MiXCR, and only productive beta chains were kept. Rows merge per CDR3 protein into single entries with the most common DNA and genes. For this entry, the V and J calls and clone size follow TCRdb and not the study's own pipeline. The sample data list hundreds of thousands of distinct CDR3 sequences, and 45% of these were observed just once. The biggest ten clones account for less than 8.5% of the sample.

This clonotype was counted between two and nine times. Its binding antigen is unknown. Within one base of it there is no much larger clone, and no base qualities were kept. The material sequenced was peripheral blood or thyroid tissue (not recorded which). The rearrangement joined TRBV20-1 to TRBJ1-6; the D segment could be TRBD1, given 6 matching bases. The sequence was obtained from an adult man with Graves' disease, either hyperthyroidism or ophthalmopathy (not recorded which). The CDR3 here reads CSASRGRGGPLHF. The sequenced DNA is TGCAGTGCTAGTCGCGGCAGGGGAGGACCCCTCCACTTT.